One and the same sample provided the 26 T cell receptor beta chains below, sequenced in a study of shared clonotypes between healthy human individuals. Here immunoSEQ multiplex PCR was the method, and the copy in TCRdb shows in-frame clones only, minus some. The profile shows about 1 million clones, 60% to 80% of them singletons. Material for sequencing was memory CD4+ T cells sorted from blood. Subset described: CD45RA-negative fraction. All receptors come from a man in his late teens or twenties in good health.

CDR3 amino acids: CASSQESAGGQNIQYF. Here the CDR3 DNA reads TGCGCCAGCAGCCAAGAATCGGCAGGGGGCCAAAACATTCAGTACTTC. The chain employs TRBV4-1 and TRBJ2-4, with TRBD1 identical over 8 bases. The CDR3 is made up of 16 amino acids. Losses at the gene ends were 0 bases for V and 5 bases for J; bases not matched to a gene: 6. Per germline, CDR1 MGHRA and CDR2 YSYEKL.

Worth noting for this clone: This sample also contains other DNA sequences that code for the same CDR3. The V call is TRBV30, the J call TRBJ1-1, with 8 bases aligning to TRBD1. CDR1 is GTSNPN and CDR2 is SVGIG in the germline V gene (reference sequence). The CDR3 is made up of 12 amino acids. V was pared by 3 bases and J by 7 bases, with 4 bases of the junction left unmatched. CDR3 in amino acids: CAWSDRGIEAFF. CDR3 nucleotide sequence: TGTGCCTGGAGCGACAGGGGTATTGAAGCTTTCTTT. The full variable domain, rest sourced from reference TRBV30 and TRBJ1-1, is SQTIHQWPATLVQPVGSPLSLECTVEGTSNPNLYWYRQAAGRGLQLLFYSVGIGQISSEVPQNLSASRPQDRQFILSSKKLLLSDSGFYLCAWSDRGIEAFFGQGTRLTVV.

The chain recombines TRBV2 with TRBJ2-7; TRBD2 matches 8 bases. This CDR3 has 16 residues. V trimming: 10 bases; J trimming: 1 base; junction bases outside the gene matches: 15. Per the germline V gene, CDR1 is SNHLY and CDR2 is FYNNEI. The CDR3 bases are TGTGCCACCCGGACTAGCTCATCACGGGGGTCCTACGAGCAGTACTTC. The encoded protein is CATRTSSSRGSYEQYF.

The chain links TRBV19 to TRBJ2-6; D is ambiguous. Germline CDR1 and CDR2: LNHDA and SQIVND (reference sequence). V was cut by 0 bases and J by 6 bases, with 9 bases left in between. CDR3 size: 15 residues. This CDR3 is CASSIDVLKANVLTF. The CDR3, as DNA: TGTGCCAGTAGTATAGACGTTCTGAAGGCCAACGTCCTGACTTTC. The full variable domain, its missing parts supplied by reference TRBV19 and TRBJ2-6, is DGGITQSPKYLFRKEGQNVTLSCEQNLNHDAMYWYRQDPGQGLRLIYYSQIVNDFQKGDIAEGYSVSREKKESFPLTVTSAQKNPTAFYLCASSIDVLKANVLTFGAGSRLTVL.

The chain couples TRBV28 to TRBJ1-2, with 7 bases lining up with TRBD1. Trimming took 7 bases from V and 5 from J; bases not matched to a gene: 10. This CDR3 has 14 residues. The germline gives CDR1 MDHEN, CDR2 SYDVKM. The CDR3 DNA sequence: TGTGCCAGCACCACGATGGGACAGATATATGGCTACACCTTC. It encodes CASTTMGQIYGYTF.

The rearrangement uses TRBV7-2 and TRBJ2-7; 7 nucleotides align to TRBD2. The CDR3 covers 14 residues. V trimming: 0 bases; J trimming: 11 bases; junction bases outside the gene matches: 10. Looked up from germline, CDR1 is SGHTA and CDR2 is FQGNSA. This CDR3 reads CASSLARDYTQEYF. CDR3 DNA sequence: TGTGCCAGCAGCTTAGCGCGGGACTACACCCAGGAGTACTTC.

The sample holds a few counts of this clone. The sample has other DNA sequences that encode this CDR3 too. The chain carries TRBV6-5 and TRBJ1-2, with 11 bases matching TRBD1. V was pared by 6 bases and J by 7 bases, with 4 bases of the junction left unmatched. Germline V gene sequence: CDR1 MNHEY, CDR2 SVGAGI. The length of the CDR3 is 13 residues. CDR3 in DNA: TGTGCCAGCAGCCGAGGACAGGGGGCTGGCTACACCTTC. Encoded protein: CASSRGQGAGYTF.

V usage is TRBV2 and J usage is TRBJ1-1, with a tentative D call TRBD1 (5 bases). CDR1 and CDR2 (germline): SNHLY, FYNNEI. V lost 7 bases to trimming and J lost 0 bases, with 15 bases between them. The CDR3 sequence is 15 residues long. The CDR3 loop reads CASNGGRGVNTEAFF. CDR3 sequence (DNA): TGTGCCAGCAATGGGGGTCGTGGCGTGAACACTGAAGCTTTCTTT.

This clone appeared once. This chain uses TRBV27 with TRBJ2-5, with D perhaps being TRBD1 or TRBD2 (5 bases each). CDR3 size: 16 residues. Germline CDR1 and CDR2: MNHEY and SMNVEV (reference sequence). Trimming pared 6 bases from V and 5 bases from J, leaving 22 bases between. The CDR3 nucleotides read TGTGCCAGCAGCCCGTCCCGGAGCATTTGGGGGGAGACCCAGTACTTC. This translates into CASSPSRSIWGETQYF.

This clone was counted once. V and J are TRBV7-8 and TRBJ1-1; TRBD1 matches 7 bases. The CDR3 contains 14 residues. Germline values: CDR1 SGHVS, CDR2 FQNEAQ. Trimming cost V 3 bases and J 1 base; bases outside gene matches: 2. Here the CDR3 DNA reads TGTGCCAGCAGCTTTGCAGGGGGGAACACTGAAGCTTTCTTT. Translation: CASSFAGGNTEAFF.

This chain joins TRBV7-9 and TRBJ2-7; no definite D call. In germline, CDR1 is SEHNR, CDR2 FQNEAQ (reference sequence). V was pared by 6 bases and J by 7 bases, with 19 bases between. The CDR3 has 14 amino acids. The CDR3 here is CASSPSQVVGEQYF. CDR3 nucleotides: TGTGCCAGCAGTCCCAGTCAGGTGGTGGGGGAGCAGTACTTC.

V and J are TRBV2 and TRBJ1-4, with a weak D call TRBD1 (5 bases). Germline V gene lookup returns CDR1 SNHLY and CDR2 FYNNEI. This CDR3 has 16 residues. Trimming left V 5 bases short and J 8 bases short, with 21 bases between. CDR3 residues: CASSSDPKGSGEKLFF. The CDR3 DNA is TGTGCCAGCAGTTCCGATCCGAAGGGGAGTGGCGAAAAACTGTTTTTT.

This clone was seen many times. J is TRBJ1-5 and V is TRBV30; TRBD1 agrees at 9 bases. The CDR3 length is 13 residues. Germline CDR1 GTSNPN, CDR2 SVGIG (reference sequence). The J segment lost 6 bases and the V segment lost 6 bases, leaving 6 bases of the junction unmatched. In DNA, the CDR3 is TGTGCCTGTTCACAGGGGGCGGGTCAGCCCCAGCATTTT. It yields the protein CACSQGAGQPQHF.

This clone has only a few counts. CDR3 DNA: TGTGCCAGCAGCTTGCTCGCCGGAGACGCGCAGTATTTT. It translates to CASSLLAGDAQYF. The chain recombines TRBV5-8 with TRBJ2-3, with D unresolved. CDR3 length: 13 residues. Germline V gives CDR1 SGHTS, CDR2 YDEGEE. The V and J ends lost 1 base and 10 bases respectively, with 13 bases between them.

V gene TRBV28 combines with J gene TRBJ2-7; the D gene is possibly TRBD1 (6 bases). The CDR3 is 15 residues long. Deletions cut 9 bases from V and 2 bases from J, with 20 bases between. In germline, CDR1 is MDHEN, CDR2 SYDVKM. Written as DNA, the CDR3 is TGTGCCAGTCACGTCCAGGGGAGAGGGACCTACGAGCAGTACTTC. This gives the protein CASHVQGRGTYEQYF.

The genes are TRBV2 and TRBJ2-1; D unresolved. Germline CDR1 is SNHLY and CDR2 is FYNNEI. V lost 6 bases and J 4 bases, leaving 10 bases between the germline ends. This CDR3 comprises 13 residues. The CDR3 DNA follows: TGTGCCAGCAGAAAGGACCTTTACAATGAGCAGTTCTTC. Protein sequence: CASRKDLYNEQFF.

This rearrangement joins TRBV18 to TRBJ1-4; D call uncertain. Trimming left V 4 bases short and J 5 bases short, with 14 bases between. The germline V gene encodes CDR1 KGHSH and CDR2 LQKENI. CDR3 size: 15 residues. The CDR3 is CASSRNGGENEKLFF. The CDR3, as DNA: TGTGCCAGCTCACGAAATGGCGGGGAAAATGAAAAACTGTTTTTT.

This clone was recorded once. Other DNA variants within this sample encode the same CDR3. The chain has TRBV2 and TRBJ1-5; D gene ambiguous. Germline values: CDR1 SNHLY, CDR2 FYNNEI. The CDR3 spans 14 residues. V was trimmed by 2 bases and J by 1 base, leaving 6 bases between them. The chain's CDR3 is CASSERVSNQPQHF. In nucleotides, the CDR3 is TGTGCCAGCAGTGAACGTGTAAGCAATCAGCCCCAGCATTTT.

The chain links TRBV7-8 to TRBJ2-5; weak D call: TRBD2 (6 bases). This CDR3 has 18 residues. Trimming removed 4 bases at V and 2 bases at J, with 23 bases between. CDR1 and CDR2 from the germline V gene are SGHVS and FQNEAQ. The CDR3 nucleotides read TGTGCCAGCAGCTCGATTGCGGGATTTTGGATGGGTCAAGAGACCCAGTACTTC. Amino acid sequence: CASSSIAGFWMGQETQYF.

The CDR3 DNA reads TGTGCCAGCAGCCAACAGGGGGCTGGTAATGAAAAACTGTTTTTT. Amino acids: CASSQQGAGNEKLFF. The V call is TRBV11-2, the J call TRBJ1-4; TRBD1 aligns across 9 bases. CDR3 length equals 15 residues. In germline, CDR1 is SGHAT, CDR2 FQNNGV. With V trimmed by 5 bases and J by 4 bases, 5 bases remained unmatched.

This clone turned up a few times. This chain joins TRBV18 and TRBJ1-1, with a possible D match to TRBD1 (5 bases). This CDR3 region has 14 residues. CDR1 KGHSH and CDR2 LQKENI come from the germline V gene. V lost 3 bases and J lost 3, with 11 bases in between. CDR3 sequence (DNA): TGTGCCAGCTCACCCAGAGGGGATTACACTGAAGCTTTCTTT. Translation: CASSPRGDYTEAFF.

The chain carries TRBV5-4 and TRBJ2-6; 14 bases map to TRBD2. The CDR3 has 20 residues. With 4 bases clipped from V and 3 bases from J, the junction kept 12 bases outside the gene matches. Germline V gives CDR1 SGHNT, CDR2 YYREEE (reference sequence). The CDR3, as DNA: TGTGCCAGCAGCCCGACTAGCGGGAGGGCTTTGTCGGGTGGGGCCAACGTCCTGACTTTC. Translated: CASSPTSGRALSGGANVLTF.

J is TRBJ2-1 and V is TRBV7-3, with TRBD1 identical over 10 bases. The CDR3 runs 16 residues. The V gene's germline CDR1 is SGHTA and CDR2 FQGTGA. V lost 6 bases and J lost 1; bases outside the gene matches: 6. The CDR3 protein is CASRGQGSGSYNEQFF. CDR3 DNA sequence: TGTGCCAGCAGGGGACAGGGGTCGGGGTCCTACAATGAGCAGTTCTTC.

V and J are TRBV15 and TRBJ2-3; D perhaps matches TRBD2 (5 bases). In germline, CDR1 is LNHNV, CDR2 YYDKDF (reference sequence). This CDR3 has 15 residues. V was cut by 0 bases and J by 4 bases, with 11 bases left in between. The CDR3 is CATSRDPSFPDTQYF. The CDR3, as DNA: TGTGCCACCAGCAGAGATCCTAGCTTCCCAGATACGCAGTATTTT.

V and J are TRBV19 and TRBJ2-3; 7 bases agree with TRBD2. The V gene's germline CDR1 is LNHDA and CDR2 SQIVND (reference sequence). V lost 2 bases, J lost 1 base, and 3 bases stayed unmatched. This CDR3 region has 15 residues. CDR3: CASSIRGVGTDTQYF. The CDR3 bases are TGTGCCAGTAGTATACGGGGGGTTGGCACAGATACGCAGTATTTT. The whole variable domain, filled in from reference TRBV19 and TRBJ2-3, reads DGGITQSPKYLFRKEGQNVTLSCEQNLNHDAMYWYRQDPGQGLRLIYYSQIVNDFQKGDIAEGYSVSREKKESFPLTVTSAQKNPTAFYLCASSIRGVGTDTQYFGPGTRLTVL.

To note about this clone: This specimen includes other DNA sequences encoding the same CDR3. The DNA for the CDR3 is TGTGCCATCAGCGGGGGGAATGAAAAACTGTTTTTT. Translating it yields CAISGGNEKLFF. V gene TRBV10-3 combines with J gene TRBJ1-4; a weak D match, TRBD1 (5 bases). The V gene's germline CDR1 is ENHRY and CDR2 SYGVKD. V gave up 6 bases and J gave up 5 bases, with 7 bases separating them. There are 12 residues in the CDR3.